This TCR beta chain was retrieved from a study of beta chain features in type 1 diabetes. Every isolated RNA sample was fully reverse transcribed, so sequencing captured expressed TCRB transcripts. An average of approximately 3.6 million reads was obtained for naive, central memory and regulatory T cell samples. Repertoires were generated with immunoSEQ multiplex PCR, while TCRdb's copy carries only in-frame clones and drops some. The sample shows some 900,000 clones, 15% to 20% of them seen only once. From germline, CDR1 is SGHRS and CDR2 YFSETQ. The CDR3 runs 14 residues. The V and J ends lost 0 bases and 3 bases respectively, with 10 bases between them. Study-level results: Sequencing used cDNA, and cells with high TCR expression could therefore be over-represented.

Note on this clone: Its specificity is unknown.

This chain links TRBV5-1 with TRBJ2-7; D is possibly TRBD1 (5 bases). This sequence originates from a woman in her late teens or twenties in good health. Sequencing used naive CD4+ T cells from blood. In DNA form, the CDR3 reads TGCGCCAGCAGCTTGGGCAGGGCAAACTACGAGCAGTACTTC. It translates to CASSLGRANYEQYF.